The entry below describes one TCR beta chain. As yet, its antigen is unknown. This sample was taken from a study of cytomegalovirus exposure and HLA in healthy donors. At the level of the study: Out of 398 genotyped donors, about 80% belonged to the Caucasian-associated ancestry cluster.

Looked up from germline, CDR1 is MDHEN and CDR2 is SYDVKM. CDR3 length: 13 amino acids. PCR primers comprised 60 Vbeta and 13 Jbeta primers. The assay was immunoSEQ multiplex PCR, and TCRdb's table has in-frame clones only and misses some. Of 100,000 to 150,000 clones in the sample, around 67% were seen once. Regarding the study as a whole: In a later analysis, DRB1 alleles had the most associated TCRs; HLA-C alleles the fewest. The analysis excluded some indistinguishable V segments, including TRBV6-2 and TRBV6-3. The presence/absence work took it that sequencing depth was about the same across donors.

The TCR was taken from a man between 60 and 75 years old in good health and CMV-seropositive. The gene calls are TRBV28 and TRBJ2-7, with TRBD2 as a possible D gene (5 bases). The sequenced sample consisted of PBMCs. Here the CDR3 reads CALAKRPDYEQYF. CDR3 coding DNA: TGTGCGCTTGCCAAGCGGCCAGACTACGAGCAGTACTTC.